The clone carrying this T cell receptor beta chain was seen more than once but under ten times. These data come from a study of blood T cells in healthy people across ages. A second PCR, run for roughly 7 to 12 cycles, used a sample-barcoded 5' primer plus a J-beta primer mix. TCRdb ran MiXCR on the 5' RACE reads and lists one entry per CDR3 protein. The repertoire holds around 1,500,000 distinct CDR3 sequences, with roughly 27% as singletons. This receptor was obtained from a woman aged 25-40 years in good health. The sample consisted of blood.

The DNA for the CDR3 is TGTGCCAGCAGCAAATGGGCCCAAATGGGAGATGATGAAAAACTGTTTTTT. Amino acid sequence: CASSKWAQMGDDEKLFF. The genes are TRBV21-1 and TRBJ1-4. TRBV21-1 is a listed pseudogene. This CDR3 region has 17 residues.